These T cell receptor beta chains were read from a single sample in a study of cytomegalovirus exposure and HLA in healthy donors. Using immunoSEQ multiplex PCR, the repertoire was profiled, and TCRdb retains in-frame clones only, with some absent. The table lists some 160,000 clones, nearly 85% of them singletons. Sequencing was done on a sample of PBMCs. These receptor sequences come from a male donor in good health and CMV-seronegative. The CDR3 runs from the conserved cysteine through the conserved F or W. A D gene is named only where the DNA matches it firmly. Only some rows state a clone size, as once, few, many or a class for expanded clones.

j_gene,v_gene,abundance,d_gene,CDR3aa,CDR3nt
TRBJ2-7,TRBV15,-,-,CATANRNSYEQYF,TGTGCCACGGCAAACAGGAATTCCTACGAGCAGTACTTC
TRBJ2-1,TRBV27,-,TRBD2,CASSSSGSHNEQFF,TGTGCCAGCAGTTCTAGCGGGAGTCATAATGAGCAGTTCTTC
TRBJ2-2,TRBV15,few,TRBD2,CATSTISGTGELFF,TGTGCCACCAGCACCATTAGCGGGACCGGGGAGCTGTTTTTT
TRBJ2-6,TRBV11-2,-,-,CASSFALVSVLTF,TGTGCCAGCAGCTTCGCCCTGGTGAGCGTCCTGACTTTC
TRBJ2-5,TRBV9,-,TRBD2,CASSAGTSGDQETQYF,TGTGCCAGCAGCGCTGGGACTAGCGGTGACCAAGAGACCCAGTACTTC
TRBJ1-1,TRBV29-1,-,TRBD1,CSARQGETEAFF,TGCAGCGCTCGACAGGGTGAAACTGAAGCTTTCTTT
TRBJ1-1,TRBV5-5,-,-,CASSLGWAGHTEAFF,TGTGCCAGCAGCTTGGGATGGGCAGGGCACACTGAAGCTTTCTTT
TRBJ1-2,TRBV28,-,TRBD1,CASSLPTGTGVDGYTF,TGTGCCAGCAGTTTACCCACCGGGACAGGGGTTGATGGCTACACCTTC
TRBJ2-3,TRBV5-8,-,-,CASKILGAADTQYF,TGTGCCAGCAAGATTCTGGGGGCAGCAGATACGCAGTATTTT
TRBJ2-7,TRBV4-2,-,TRBD1,CASSQSYRGSYEQYF,TGTGCCAGCAGCCAATCATACAGGGGGTCCTACGAGCAGTACTTC
TRBJ1-1,TRBV7-2,-,TRBD1,CASSLMLGGNTEAFF,TGTGCCAGCAGCTTAATGTTAGGGGGCAACACTGAAGCTTTCTTT
TRBJ2-2,TRBV5-1,once,-,CASSLVGSGELFF,TGCGCCAGCAGCTTGGTGGGGAGCGGGGAGCTGTTTTTT
TRBJ1-1,TRBV18,-,-,CASSPSRGTEAFF,TGTGCCAGCTCACCCTCCCGGGGCACTGAAGCTTTCTTT
TRBJ1-2,TRBV7-9,-,-,CASAGGALRGYTF,TGTGCCAGCGCGGGGGGGGCCCTGAGGGGCTACACCTTC
TRBJ1-5,TRBV19,-,TRBD1,CASSPGDRGSNQPQHF,TGTGCCAGTAGTCCGGGGGACAGGGGCAGCAATCAGCCCCAGCATTTT
TRBJ2-2,TRBV27,few,TRBD1,CATLGQGGLGGELFF,TGTGCCACCCTCGGACAGGGGGGGCTGGGCGGGGAGCTGTTTTTT
TRBJ1-6,TRBV15,-,-,CATSSSGTNLGRVSPLHF,TGTGCCACCAGCAGTTCCGGGACAAACCTGGGTCGTGTCTCACCCCTCCACTTT
TRBJ2-7,TRBV11-2,-,TRBD2,CASSRTSGGTYEQYF,TGTGCCAGCAGCCGGACTAGCGGGGGTACCTACGAGCAGTACTTC
TRBJ1-1,TRBV5-6,few,TRBD1,CASSLVGGYTEAFF,TGTGCCAGCAGCTTGGTAGGGGGCTACACTGAAGCTTTCTTT
TRBJ1-4,TRBV28,-,-,CASSQDVEKLFF,TGTGCCAGCTCACAGGATGTTGAAAAACTGTTTTTT
TRBJ1-1,TRBV10-1,-,-,CASSDRYTERNTEAFF,TGCGCCAGCAGTGACCGATATACAGAGAGGAACACTGAAGCTTTCTTT
TRBJ1-1,TRBV5-1,few,-,CASSTGQYSMNTEAFF,TGCGCCAGCAGCACAGGACAGTACTCTATGAACACTGAAGCTTTCTTT
TRBJ1-5,TRBV6-6,once,TRBD1,CASSGQGGNQPQHF,TGTGCCAGCAGCGGACAGGGGGGCAATCAGCCCCAGCATTTT
TRBJ2-2,TRBV19,-,TRBD2,CASKVWRGEPGELFF,TGTGCCAGTAAGGTTTGGCGGGGGGAACCCGGGGAGCTGTTTTTT
TRBJ2-1,TRBV28,-,TRBD2,CASGTSLSNEQFF,TGTGCCAGCGGGACTAGCCTGAGCAATGAGCAGTTCTTC
TRBJ2-3,TRBV7-2,-,TRBD2,CASRGLAGVSTDTQYF,TGTGCCAGCAGGGGACTAGCGGGAGTGAGCACAGATACGCAGTATTTT
TRBJ2-1,TRBV19,few,TRBD2,CASSTRLAGPYNEQFF,TGTGCCAGTAGTACCCGACTAGCGGGCCCCTACAATGAGCAGTTCTTC
TRBJ2-7,TRBV5-4,-,-,CASSFGFSYEQYF,TGTGCCAGCAGCTTCGGGTTCTCCTACGAGCAGTACTTC
TRBJ1-3,TRBV5-1,-,TRBD1,CASSLHRTGGTGNTIYF,TGCGCCAGCAGCTTACATCGGACAGGGGGCACTGGAAACACCATATATTTT
TRBJ1-1,TRBV27,-,TRBD1,CASRSTGRGTEAFF,TGTGCCAGCAGATCGACAGGGCGAGGCACTGAAGCTTTCTTT
TRBJ2-7,TRBV27,-,TRBD2,CATGRGSSYEQYF,TGTGCTACCGGGCGGGGGAGCTCCTACGAGCAGTACTTC
TRBJ2-7,TRBV7-2,-,TRBD1,CASSLEGTGLLSSSYEQYF,TGTGCCAGCAGCTTAGAAGGGACAGGGCTGCTGTCGAGCTCCTACGAGCAGTACTTC
TRBJ1-5,TRBV27,once,TRBD1,CASRSSTGFGNQPQHF,TGTGCCAGCCGCAGCTCGACAGGGTTCGGGAATCAGCCCCAGCATTTT
TRBJ2-3,TRBV6-1,-,TRBD2,CASSASGVPDTQYF,TGTGCCAGCAGTGCTAGCGGGGTCCCAGATACGCAGTATTTT
TRBJ1-1,TRBV6-6,few,-,CASSSGHITEAFF,TGTGCCAGCAGTTCGGGACACATCACTGAAGCTTTCTTT
TRBJ1-5,TRBV2,-,-,CASNSVLLEPQHF,TGTGCCAGCAACTCCGTTCTATTGGAGCCCCAGCATTTT
TRBJ1-4,TRBV18,-,-,CASSPSPLGSEKLFF,TGTGCCAGCTCACCAAGTCCTTTAGGGAGTGAAAAACTGTTTTTT
TRBJ1-1,TRBV13,-,TRBD1,CASSASTGVLVTEAFF,TGTGCCAGCAGCGCCTCGACAGGGGTATTAGTGACTGAAGCTTTCTTT
TRBJ2-7,TRBV11-2,-,TRBD1,CASSLDPGTASSYEQYF,TGTGCCAGCAGCTTAGACCCTGGGACAGCGAGCTCCTACGAGCAGTACTTC
TRBJ1-5,TRBV28,-,-,CASSSQGQPQHF,TGTGCCAGCAGTTCCCAGGGTCAGCCCCAGCATTTT
TRBJ1-4,TRBV2,-,-,CATSLGATNEKLFF,TGTGCCACCAGCCTGGGGGCGACTAATGAAAAACTGTTTTTT
TRBJ1-6,TRBV9,-,-,CASSVRGGENSPLHF,TGTGCCAGCAGCGTCCGGGGGGGAGAGAATTCACCCCTCCACTTT
TRBJ1-1,TRBV5-1,once,-,CASSSTGNTEAFF,TGCGCCAGCAGTTCGACAGGGAACACTGAAGCTTTCTTT